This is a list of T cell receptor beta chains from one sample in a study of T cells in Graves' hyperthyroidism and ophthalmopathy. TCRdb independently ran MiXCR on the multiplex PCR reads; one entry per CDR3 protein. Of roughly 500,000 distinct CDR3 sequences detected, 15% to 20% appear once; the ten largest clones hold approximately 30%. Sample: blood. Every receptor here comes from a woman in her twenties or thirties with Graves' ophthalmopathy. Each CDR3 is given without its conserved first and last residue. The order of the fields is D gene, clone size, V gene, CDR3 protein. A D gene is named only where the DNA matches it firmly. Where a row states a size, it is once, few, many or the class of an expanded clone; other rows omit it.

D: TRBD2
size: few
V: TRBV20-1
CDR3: SAPSGRLAVYEQY

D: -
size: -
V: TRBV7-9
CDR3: ASSGAQAGYEQY

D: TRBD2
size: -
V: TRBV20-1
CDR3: SARDSGRPWNTGELF

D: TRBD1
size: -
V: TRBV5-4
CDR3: ASSLQGGENYGYT

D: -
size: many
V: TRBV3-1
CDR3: ASSQRGNNEQF

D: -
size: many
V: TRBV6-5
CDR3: ASSYSEASYGYT

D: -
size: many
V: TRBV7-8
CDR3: ASSPRWGRKADEQF

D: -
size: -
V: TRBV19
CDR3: ASSVQLSQGNIQY

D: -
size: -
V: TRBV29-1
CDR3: SVSGDFGYT

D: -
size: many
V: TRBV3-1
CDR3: ASSQGSGTTSNQPQH

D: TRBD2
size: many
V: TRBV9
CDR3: ASSAPTSGGELF

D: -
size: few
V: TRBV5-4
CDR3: ASSLESAYEQY

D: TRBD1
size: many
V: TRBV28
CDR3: ASSLSSTGDRGEQF

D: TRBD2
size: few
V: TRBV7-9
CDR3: ASSPSGSGRAVYEQY

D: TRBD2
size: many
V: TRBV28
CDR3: ASRRELGNEQF

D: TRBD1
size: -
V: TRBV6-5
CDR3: ASSYLSRGTDYGYT

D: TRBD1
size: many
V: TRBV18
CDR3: ASSEQGSREPQH

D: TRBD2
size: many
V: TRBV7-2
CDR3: ASRPTSGSVDTQY

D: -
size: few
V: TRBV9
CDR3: ASSVVPGRVLNEQF

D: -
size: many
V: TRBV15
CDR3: ATSRVPTPQITDTQY

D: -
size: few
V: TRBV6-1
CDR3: ASSADGSRRGYGYT

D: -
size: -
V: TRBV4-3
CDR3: ASSPDLGGMNTEAF

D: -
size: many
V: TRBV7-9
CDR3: ASTLDRNQETQY

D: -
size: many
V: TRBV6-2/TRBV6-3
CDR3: ASSYFRQTSNQPQH

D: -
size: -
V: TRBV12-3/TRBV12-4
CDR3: ASSQRRGGNIQY

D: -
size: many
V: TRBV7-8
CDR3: ASSLEDRLYEQY

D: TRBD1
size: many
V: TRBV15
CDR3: ATSLGTGLNEKLF

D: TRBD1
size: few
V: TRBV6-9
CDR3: ASSYSGTGFVFRSGELF

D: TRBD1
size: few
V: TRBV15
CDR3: ATSSGQGDYEQY

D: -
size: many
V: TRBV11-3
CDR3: ASSLGGGRNTEAF

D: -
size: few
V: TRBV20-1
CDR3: SARDPRLVSEQF

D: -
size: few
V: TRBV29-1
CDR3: SVVTWTYEQY

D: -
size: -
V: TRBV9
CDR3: ASSVGSKSDTQY

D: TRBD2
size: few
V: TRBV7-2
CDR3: ASSFPPGRTSVETQY

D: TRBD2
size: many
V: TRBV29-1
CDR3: SGREPLNEQF

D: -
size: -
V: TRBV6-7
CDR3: ASSYEGGGEFANNEQF

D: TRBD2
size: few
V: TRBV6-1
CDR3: ASSEAWIAGGTGELF

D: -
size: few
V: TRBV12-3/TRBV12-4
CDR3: ASSLHERQAGNEQF

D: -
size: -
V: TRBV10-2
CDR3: ASRAANQPQH

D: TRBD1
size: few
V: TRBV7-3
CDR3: ASSPKGGVGEKLF

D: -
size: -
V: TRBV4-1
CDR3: ASSQALGGTQY

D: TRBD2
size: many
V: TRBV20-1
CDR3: SARGGRARVDNEQF

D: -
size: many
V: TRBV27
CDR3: ASSWGREQY

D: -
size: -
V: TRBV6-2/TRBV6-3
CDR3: ASSWDTGNLYEQY

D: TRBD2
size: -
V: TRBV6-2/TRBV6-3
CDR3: ASLRSGAGGQY

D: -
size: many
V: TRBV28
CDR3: ASSHIGSWDLQNTEAF

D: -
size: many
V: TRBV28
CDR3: ASRPQGETQY

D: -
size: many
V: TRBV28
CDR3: AIGRLYQETQY

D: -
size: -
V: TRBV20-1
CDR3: SAALGIGNEQF

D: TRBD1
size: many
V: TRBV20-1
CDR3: SARGQGRNTIY

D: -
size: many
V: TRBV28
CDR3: ASSLSSGDEQF

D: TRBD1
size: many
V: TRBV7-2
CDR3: ASSLVRTGNHEQY

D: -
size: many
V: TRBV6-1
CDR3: ASRPQGTPNTGELF

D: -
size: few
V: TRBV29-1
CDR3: SVQEGGTGELF

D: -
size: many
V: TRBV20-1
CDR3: SAGSPYEQY

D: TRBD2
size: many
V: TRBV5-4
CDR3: ASSLRDYFQETQY

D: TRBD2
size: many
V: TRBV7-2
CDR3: ASSLGGLAGDTQY

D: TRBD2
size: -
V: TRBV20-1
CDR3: SAGSGGSYNEQF

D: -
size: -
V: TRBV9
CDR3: ASSPIPMRELF